The present entry profiles one TCR beta chain with its context. No antigen is known for it. No base qualities exist here, and no much larger clone lies one base off it. Inclusive of the bounding cysteine and phenylalanine, the CDR3 is 14 residues long. CDR3 DNA is the only sequence kept; it has 42 bases, read in frame from the first base. Compared with germline, V lacks 7 bases and J lacks 5 bases; bases without a gene match: 4. The germline V gene (reference sequence) provides CDR1 LNHDA and CDR2 SQIVND. The data stem from a study of cytomegalovirus exposure and HLA in healthy donors (dated by TCRdb to about 2017). For the wider study: In an earlier analysis of some 610 of the donors, 250 to 350 Gb of sequence data and 90 million to 120 million unique TCR beta sequences from roughly 180 million T cells were reported. Roughly 300 gigabases of sequencing data and around 80 million unique TCR sequences made up an early release that covered some 640 HLA-typed donors. The genetic ancestry cluster associated with self-reported Caucasian donors included over 80% of the roughly 400 genotyped donors. The study aimed to test whether cataloging public T cell receptors could reveal signatures of past pathogen exposure. Using immunosequencing, the study profiled T cell repertoires from 666 subjects and related those repertoires to cytomegalovirus serostatus. Besides the first cohort of roughly 660 subjects, a separate validation cohort made up of over 95 different subjects was used. The study combined high-throughput TCR immunosequencing, statistical association of individual TCRs with disease status, and machine learning to predict cytomegalovirus infection status. A later analysis re-examined previously published TCR beta repertoires from more than 650 donors and added high-resolution HLA genotyping to investigate patterns of TCR occurrence. The later analysis used no new phenotypic data to find candidate immune exposures, relying instead on TCR beta sequences and their occurrence across donors. In an earlier analysis of several hundred of the donors, high-throughput TCR beta sequencing was used to judge whether each TCR beta V gene segment behaved as functional or pseudogenic. Alongside the repertoire data, information on donor age, sex, ethnicity and CMV serostatus was compiled. Genome-wide SNP genotypes for about 65% of the roughly 670 donors were used in a later genetic analysis, which treated that subset as a discovery cohort. Every discovery cohort repertoire had been produced on one sequencing platform. HLA typing covered class I and class II loci at four-digit resolution. The number of donors typed differed by locus, with about 629-640 for A, B, C, DRB1 and DQB1, around 500 for DQA1, 600 to 610 for DPA1, and under 490 for DPB1. Four or five DR-DQ haplotypes were handled as single units for association and clustering because linkage in the cohort was strong. Among about 400 genotyped donors of the cohort, an average of approximately 240,000 unique TCR beta nucleotide sequences was sequenced per donor, of which 15% to 20% were non-productive.

The cohort consisted of 666 healthy bone marrow donors. All cohort members were sampled while nominally healthy, although unrecorded immune exposures were likely present. The donor was CMV seropositive and belonged to the group of 270 or so seropositive cohort members. Each donor provided a peripheral blood sample, and peripheral blood mononuclear cells were used for TCR beta sequencing. The Qiagen DNeasy Blood Extraction Kit was used to extract genomic DNA from the blood cell samples. What the authors observed across the whole study: A further reported finding was that TCR beta sequences accurately predicted the HLA-A and HLA-B alleles for most subjects in the first cohort. The only immune exposure information available for the cohort was CMV serostatus. Correlated functional status among segregating V segments might reflect linkage disequilibrium, but an unknown experimental factor could not be ruled out. V-gene and J-gene trimming of TCR beta chains was associated with a missense DCLRE1C variant in a later genetic analysis, and the association was replicated in an independent cohort. The earlier analysis of about 600 of the donors excluded fewer than 20 rarely observed V segments, including chromosome 9 orphons, because counts were too low. An earlier analysis of approximately 530 of the donors showed that most TCR beta V segments appeared in productive rearrangements either about 87% or about 30% of the time, which broadly matched IMGT annotations. Specific HLA alleles were associated with about 17,000 TCR beta sequences at a false discovery rate of 0.05 in a later analysis. In a later analysis, the rate of TCR association differed among HLA loci, with DRB1 alleles having the most associated TCRs and HLA-C alleles having the fewest. Most TCR sequences were seen in very few donors, while some public TCRs were found in many individuals. Because the 87-base-pair reads could not distinguish some IMGT-functional V segments, including TRBV6-2 and TRBV6-3, those segments were excluded. The classifier was reported to diagnose cytomegalovirus status with high specificity and sensitivity in both the original cohort and the validation cohort. A few of the identified cytomegalovirus-associated TCR beta chains were confirmed in vitro to be specific for cytomegalovirus antigens. In a later analysis, HLA-associated TCR beta chains were found to be more clonally expanded and to have lower generation probabilities than equally common non-associated chains. Roughly uniform sequencing depth across donors was assumed in presence/absence analyses, although this assumption may not hold. According to a later genetic analysis, donors in an Asian-associated ancestry cluster had fewer N-insertions in productive TCRs than the approximately 630-donor mean. Assigning TCR associations to individual alleles was difficult when HLA alleles, especially DR and DQ, strongly co-occurred. In a later analysis, several top co-occurrence clusters were reported to appear linked to parvovirus B19, influenza, CMV and Epstein-Barr virus. Because HLA typing was missing for some donors at each locus, association tests included only the typed subset. The cohort was sequenced for TCR beta chains only, and without alpha or paired-chain data the features that could be detected were limited. A cluster of highly shared sequence variants was judged likely to be a technical artifact of the sequencing pipeline. The authors suggested that the approach could potentially be extended to other disease states and immunological phenotypes. According to a later analysis, most CMV-associated TCR beta chains appeared to be HLA-restricted, and the HLA associations seemed to be driven largely by CMV exposure. In the study, some 160 TCR beta chains were listed as associated with cytomegalovirus.

Receptors were amplified or captured by the immunoSEQ multiplex PCR assay. For the multiplex PCR, a mixture combining 60 forward primers for TCR Vbeta segments and 13 reverse primers for TCR Jbeta segments was used. The CDR3 region of rearranged TCR beta genes was amplified from genomic DNA by a multiplex PCR assay. Amplified TCR beta libraries were sequenced as 87-base-pair reads on the Illumina HiSeq System. For the original study's pipeline: Across the 500 to 750 repertoires, a later analysis counted about 81 million unique TCR beta chains, roughly 11 million of which were shared by at least two donors. A nearest-neighbor algorithm error-corrected the raw reads and collapsed the reads into unique sequences, merging closely related sequences to remove PCR and sequencing errors. To assign V, D and J gene segments, CDR3 sequences were aligned to IMGT reference sequences. For a sequence to be retained, at least a six-nucleotide match to both a V gene segment and a J gene segment was required. Rearrangements were classified as productive when the CDR3 lacked stop codons and remained in frame with V and J, and all other rearrangements were classified as non-productive. Following IMGT convention, CDR3 was defined as the stretch from the second conserved V-encoded cysteine to the conserved J-encoded phenylalanine. The earlier analysis of more than 450 of the donors excluded sequences that lacked an unambiguous match to a single V gene segment. An earlier analysis of roughly 590 of the donors called V segments functional above 56.7% productive rearrangements and segregating when the between-donor standard deviation exceeded 5%. A statistical classification framework was developed to diagnose cytomegalovirus status using the catalog of TCR beta chain sequences. In a later analysis, TCR nucleotide sequences were compared against IMGT/GENE-DB human TR gene sequences so that V and J genes could be assigned. In a later analysis, CDR3 sequences and most-parsimonious VDJ recombination scenarios were assigned using the TCRdist pipeline. In a later analysis, each TCR beta chain was defined by its CDR3 amino acid sequence together with its V-gene family, and reads lacking a unique V-gene family were excluded. In a later analysis, fewer than 650 highly shared, low-generation-probability nucleotide sequences were removed to address suspected cross-contamination and a sequencing artifact. In a later analysis, a clonal expansion index for each public chain was calculated from normalized within-repertoire ranks of inferred template counts. In a later analysis, generation probabilities were computed using a VDJ recombination model fitted to out-of-frame rearrangements, and the results were checked against IGoR. A later analysis scored TCR-TCR, TCR-HLA and TCR-CMV co-occurrence with hypergeometric tests, applying a repertoire-size bias correction to TCR pairs. To estimate false discovery rates, a later analysis permuted the HLA or CMV assignments 20 times. In a later analysis, co-occurring TCRs were grouped with DBSCAN, and TCRdist sequence similarity was added when clustering was performed within HLA-allele-positive subsets. For co-occurrence clustering, repertoires with fewer than 30,000 or more than 120,000 public chains were excluded, along with roughly 5 repertoires with anomalous nucleotide sharing. TCRdb mirrors the immuneACCESS table, restricted to in-frame sequences. Some clones are absent from its copies; in checked studies, under half trace to an unresolved V gene, and the reason for the others is unknown. That table gives V, J and clone size, and the DNA gave D and trimming. The sample includes 200,000 or so clones, with about 81% observed a single time. The ten largest clones add up to 6.5% of the sample.

The receptor comes from a woman aged 45-65 years in good health and CMV-seropositive. The chain uses TRBV19 and TRBJ1-4, and TRBD1 matches 10 of the central bases. The sequenced material came from PBMCs. CDR3 reads: CASTPGQGNEKLFF. The DNA is as follows: TGTGCCAGTACCCCGGGACAGGGGAATGAAAAACTGTTTTTT.